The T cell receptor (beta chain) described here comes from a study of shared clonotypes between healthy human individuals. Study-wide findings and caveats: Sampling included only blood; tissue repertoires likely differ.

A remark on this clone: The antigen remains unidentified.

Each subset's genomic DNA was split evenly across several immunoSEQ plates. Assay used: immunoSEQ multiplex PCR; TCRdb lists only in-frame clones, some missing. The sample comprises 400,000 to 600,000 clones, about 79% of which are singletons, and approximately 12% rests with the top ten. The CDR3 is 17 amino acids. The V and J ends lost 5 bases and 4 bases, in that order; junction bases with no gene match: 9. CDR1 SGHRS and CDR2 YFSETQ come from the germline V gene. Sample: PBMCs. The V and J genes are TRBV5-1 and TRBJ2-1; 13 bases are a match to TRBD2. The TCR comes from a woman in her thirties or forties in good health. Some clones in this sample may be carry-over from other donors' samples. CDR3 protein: CASSPGTSGIYYNEQFF. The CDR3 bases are TGCGCCAGCAGTCCTGGGACTAGCGGGATTTATTACAATGAGCAGTTCTTC.